This T cell receptor (beta chain) was identified in a study of blood T cell repertoires in COVID-19. Study at large: Spain, Italy and the United States supplied samples that represented acute and convalescent COVID-19. Sources were T cells, B-cell-depleted T cells, or PBMCs; the material itself was cDNA or gDNA.

Sequencing was performed with immunoSEQ multiplex PCR; in TCRdb, only in-frame clones are kept and a portion is missing. The table has fewer than 250,000 clones, more than 75% seen once. Germline V lookup: CDR1 SGHRS, CDR2 YFSETQ. The V end was cut by 0 bases, the J end by 7 bases, with 13 bases between. The length of the CDR3 is 14 residues. Material: peripheral blood. The sequence was collected from a man in his forties or fifties with acute or convalescent COVID-19. This chain uses TRBV5-1 with TRBJ1-2; D unresolved. CDR3 nucleotide sequence: TGCGCCAGCAGCTTGGTCGCAGGCGTGAGTGGCTACACCTTC. Translating gives CASSLVAGVSGYTF.